The 25 T cell receptor beta chains below were found in one sample sequenced in a study of patients and donors after allogeneic stem cell transplantation. Via MiXCR, TCRdb re-called the RT-PCR reads, giving one row per CDR3 protein. The top ten clones hold about 33% of a sample with 150,000 to 200,000 distinct CDR3 sequences, around 41% of them seen once. Sequenced sample: blood, either unsorted or a sorted T cell fraction (not recorded which). Source of these receptors: a human donor who was either an allogeneic HSCT recipient or a stem cell or donor lymphocyte infusion donor (not recorded which). It is not recorded whose cells these are; they may come from a transplant donor.

The chain has TRBV12-3 or TRBV12-4 and TRBJ2-3; the match to TRBD2 covers 11 bases. There are 12 residues in the CDR3. V dropped 6 bases and J dropped 13; count of bases not matched to a gene: 6. CDR3 loop: CASRGTSGAEYF. The CDR3, as DNA: TGTGCCAGCAGGGGGACTAGCGGTGCGGAGTATTTT.

This clonotype was detected a few times. The V gene is TRBV5-1, the J gene TRBJ1-2; D possibly corresponds to TRBD1 (6 bases). The germline V and J ends were trimmed by 4 bases and 0 bases, with 13 bases remaining between them. In germline, CDR1 is SGHRS, CDR2 YFSETQ. The CDR3 totals 15 residues. The CDR3: CASSLGARTNYGYTF. CDR3 nucleotide sequence: TGCGCCAGCAGCCTGGGGGCGCGGACTAACTATGGCTACACCTTC.

This rearrangement joins TRBV28 to TRBJ2-3; D may be TRBD2 (6 bases). Trimming shortened V by 5 bases and J by 6 bases, and 12 bases separated the two germline ends. The germline V gene encodes CDR1 MDHEN and CDR2 SYDVKM. The CDR3 spans 13 residues. CDR3 coding DNA: TGTGCCAGCAGTGGGGCTAGCGTGGATACGCAGTATTTT. It encodes CASSGASVDTQYF.

This chain uses TRBV4-3 with TRBJ1-1; D might be TRBD1 (6 bases). V was pared by 0 bases and J by 3 bases, with 11 bases between. The CDR3 runs 15 residues. Germline V gives CDR1 LGHNA, CDR2 YSLEER. CDR3 sequence (DNA): TGCGCCAGCAGCCAAGAAAGCAGGGGTTACACTGAAGCTTTCTTT. Amino acids: CASSQESRGYTEAFF.

V gene TRBV7-2 combines with J gene TRBJ1-1; unclear D gene. V lost 5 bases and J 7 bases, leaving 20 bases between the germline ends. The CDR3 loop spans 15 amino acids. The germline V gene encodes CDR1 SGHTA and CDR2 FQGNSA. This chain's CDR3 is CASSRQSGVAVEAFF. The CDR3 bases are TGTGCCAGCAGCCGACAAAGCGGGGTAGCGGTTGAAGCTTTCTTT.

The chain couples TRBV4-3 to TRBJ2-7; D not certain. Germline-derived CDR1 and CDR2 are LGHNA and YSLEER. V lost 0 bases and J lost 3, with 12 bases in between. The CDR3 is 15 amino acids. CDR3 coding DNA: TGCGCCAGCAGCCAAGATAGGGCAGAAAACTACGAGCAGTACTTC. Its protein is CASSQDRAENYEQYF.

This clonotype was detected a few times. The CDR3, as DNA: TGTGCCAGCAGTTACTCCCCCGACACCCCCTACTACGAGCAGTACTTC. This translates into CASSYSPDTPYYEQYF. The chain carries TRBV6-5 and TRBJ2-7; D is undetermined. The V end lost 0 bases, the J end lost 3 bases, and 15 bases lay between the germline ends. Per the germline V gene, CDR1 is MNHEY and CDR2 is SVGAGI. This CDR3 has 16 amino acids.

This chain uses TRBV2 with TRBJ1-6; D is unresolved. The germline V gene encodes CDR1 SNHLY and CDR2 FYNNEI. The CDR3 runs to 14 residues. V was cut by 5 bases and J by 5 bases, with 10 bases left in between. The CDR3: CASSSGGNNSPLHF. The CDR3 DNA sequence: TGTGCCAGCAGTTCTGGAGGGAATAATTCACCCCTCCACTTT.

V usage is TRBV3-1 and J usage is TRBJ2-1; D is unclear. The CDR3 totals 14 residues. Germline loops: CDR1 LGHDT, CDR2 YNNKEL (reference sequence). Trimming removed 0 bases at V and 1 base at J, with 4 bases between. CDR3 nucleotides: TGTGCCAGCAGCCAAGACCAGTCCTACAATGAGCAGTTCTTC. Its protein product is CASSQDQSYNEQFF.

The chain uses TRBV2 and TRBJ1-6, with D hard to call. The CDR3 spans 12 residues. The germline V gene has CDR1 SNHLY and CDR2 FYNNEI. The V and J ends lost 3 bases and 11 bases respectively, with 8 bases between them. CDR3 amino acids: CASSDPNPPLHF. For the CDR3, the DNA is TGTGCCAGCAGTGACCCCAATCCACCCCTCCACTTT.

The V gene is TRBV6-2 or TRBV6-3, the J gene TRBJ1-1; no clear D. The germline V and J ends were trimmed by 0 bases and 0 bases, with 8 bases remaining between them. The CDR3 totals 15 residues. Per germline, CDR1 MNHEY and CDR2 SVGEGT. The DNA of the CDR3 is TGTGCCAGCAGTTACTCAGGCAGGTTGAACACTGAAGCTTTCTTT. This encodes CASSYSGRLNTEAFF.

V gene TRBV4-3 combines with J gene TRBJ1-1; D call uncertain. Trimming took off 3 bases at V and 0 bases at J, with 8 bases between the two ends. Germline lookup yields CDR1 LGHNA and CDR2 YSLEER. The CDR3 totals 14 residues. CDR3 amino acids: CASSHLGVNTEAFF. The CDR3 DNA sequence: TGCGCCAGCAGCCATCTCGGGGTGAACACTGAAGCTTTCTTT.

This clonotype has a handful of counts. The CDR3 DNA reads TGCGCCAGCAGCCAAGAATCGTTTTCGGCAGGGGCTCCCACAGATACGCAGTATTTT. Translating gives CASSQESFSAGAPTDTQYF. The J gene is TRBJ2-3, the V gene TRBV4-3; D is possibly TRBD1 (6 bases). Trimming stripped 0 bases from V and 2 bases from J, with 21 bases between. CDR3 length equals 19 residues. Germline CDR1 and CDR2: LGHNA and YSLEER.

The rearrangement uses TRBV20-1 and TRBJ2-7; D may correspond to TRBD1 or TRBD2 (6 bases each). V lost 6 bases and J 3 bases, leaving 18 bases between the germline ends. Germline assignment: CDR1 DFQATT and CDR2 SNEGSKA (reference sequence). CDR3 size: 14 residues. CDR3 nucleotide sequence: TGCAGTGCCACCCGGGACACGGACTACTACGAGCAGTACTTC. This gives the protein CSATRDTDYYEQYF.

This clonotype occurred a few times. The rearrangement links TRBV12-3 or TRBV12-4 to TRBJ1-1, with D unclear. Between the trimmed V and J ends, which lost 7 bases and 5 bases, there was a span of 17 bases. This CDR3 has 14 residues. CDR3: CASTSSGKATEAFF. DNA for the CDR3: TGTGCCAGCACCTCATCGGGAAAGGCTACTGAAGCTTTCTTT.

J is TRBJ1-4 and V is TRBV7-9; D unresolved. This CDR3 has 12 residues. Trimming removed 4 bases at V and 5 bases at J, with 5 bases between. CDR1 is SEHNR and CDR2 is FQNEAQ in the germline V gene (reference sequence). The CDR3 region is CASSSPNEKLFF. CDR3 coding DNA: TGTGCCAGCAGCTCCCCGAATGAAAAACTGTTTTTT.

This clonotype appeared a few times. The CDR3 nucleotides are TGCGCCAGCAGCTTGCGACTAGCGGGTGGATACGAGCAGTACTTC. This codes for CASSLRLAGGYEQYF. V usage is TRBV5-1 and J usage is TRBJ2-7; the match to TRBD2 covers 10 bases. V lost 1 base and J lost 4; bases outside the gene matches: 5. Per germline, CDR1 SGHRS and CDR2 YFSETQ. The CDR3 is made up of 15 amino acids.

The sample holds a few counts of this clonotype. The CDR3 DNA follows: TGTGCCAGCAGTTTATTATGGGGGCTTCAACACCTGGGTTCCCCTGAAGCTTTCTTT. This sequence encodes CASSLLWGLQHLGSPEAFF. The chain carries TRBV12-3 or TRBV12-4 and TRBJ1-1, with D perhaps TRBD1 (6 bases). Trimming removed 2 bases from V and 6 bases from J, with 28 bases in between. This CDR3 region has 19 residues.

CDR3: CASTSDNEQFF. The CDR3 DNA reads TGTGCCAGCACGTCCGACAATGAGCAGTTCTTC. The chain links TRBV12-3 or TRBV12-4 to TRBJ2-1, with unresolved D. The V and J ends lost 7 bases and 5 bases respectively, with 6 bases between them. The CDR3 has 11 residues.

This clonotype was seen only a few times. V is TRBV20-1 and J is TRBJ1-3; D gene ambiguous. Trimming removed 5 bases from V and 8 bases from J, with 10 bases in between. The CDR3 sequence is 11 residues long. The germline V gene encodes CDR1 DFQATT and CDR2 SNEGSKA (reference sequence). CDR3 amino acids: CSAGVADTIYF. Written as DNA, the CDR3 is TGCAGTGCTGGGGTAGCGGACACCATATATTTT.

The chain carries TRBV2 and TRBJ1-5; no definite D call. The CDR3 is made up of 14 amino acids. Trimming left V 1 base short and J 4 bases short, with 8 bases between. Germline CDR1 is SNHLY and CDR2 is FYNNEI. CDR3 sequence reads: CASSEGAANQPQHF. CDR3 nucleotide sequence: TGTGCCAGCAGTGAAGGGGCAGCAAATCAGCCCCAGCATTTT.

The chain carries TRBV5-5 and TRBJ1-3; D call uncertain. The length of the CDR3 is 15 residues. Germline V lookup: CDR1 SGHKS, CDR2 YYEKEE (reference sequence). The germline V and J ends were trimmed by 3 bases and 0 bases, with 10 bases remaining between them. The CDR3 reads CASSYSPNSGNTIYF. Written as DNA, the CDR3 is TGTGCCAGCAGCTACAGCCCCAACTCTGGAAACACCATATATTTT.

The chain employs TRBV4-2 and TRBJ2-7; maybe TRBD1 (6 bases). Germline-derived CDR1 and CDR2 are LGHNA and YNFKEQ. The CDR3 sequence is 13 residues long. The germline V and J ends were trimmed by 6 bases and 5 bases, with 14 bases remaining between them. CDR3 sequence reads: CASSPAGDDEQYF. As DNA, the CDR3 is TGTGCCAGCAGTCCGGCAGGGGACGACGAGCAGTACTTC.

The V and J genes are TRBV29-1 and TRBJ2-7; D is possibly TRBD2 (6 bases). The germline V gene encodes CDR1 SQVTM and CDR2 ANQGSEA. V was pared by 4 bases and J by 4 bases, with 17 bases between. This CDR3 contains 14 residues. The CDR3 loop reads CSVGGNAGTYEQYF. The CDR3 nucleotides read TGCAGCGTTGGGGGGAATGCGGGGACTTACGAGCAGTACTTC.

This clonotype was detected many times. The J gene is TRBJ1-5, the V gene TRBV29-1; no definite D call. V was shortened by 5 bases and J by 0 bases, with 8 bases between the two germline ends. The germline V gene encodes CDR1 SQVTM and CDR2 ANQGSEA. CDR3 length equals 13 residues. CDR3 residues: CSVSTVSNQPQHF. CDR3 sequence (DNA): TGCAGCGTTTCTACAGTTAGCAATCAGCCCCAGCATTTT.